These 30 T cell receptor beta chains came from one sample sequenced in a study of blood T cell repertoires in COVID-19. The assay was immunoSEQ multiplex PCR, and TCRdb's table has in-frame clones only and misses some. The sample has roughly 250,000 clones, 85% to 90% seen once. Material for sequencing was PBMCs or T cells enriched from blood (not recorded which). These receptors originate from a woman aged 45 to 65 who had recovered from COVID-19.

The chain joins TRBV18 to TRBJ1-1; no clear D. Germline CDR1 reads KGHSH; CDR2 reads LQKENI. V was cut by 2 bases and J by 0 bases, with 10 bases left in between. CDR3 size: 15 residues. The CDR3 nucleotides read TGTGCCAGCTCACCAGGTCAGGATATGAACACTGAAGCTTTCTTT. It is translated as CASSPGQDMNTEAFF. Using reference TRBV18 and TRBJ1-1 for the parts outside the CDR3, the full variable domain is NAGVMQNPRHLVRRRGQEARLRCSPMKGHSHVYWYRQLPEEGLKFMVYLQKENIIDESGMPKERFSAEFPKEGPSILRIQQVVRGDSAAYFCASSPGQDMNTEAFFGQGTRLTVV.

The chain links TRBV18 to TRBJ2-7; 7 bases line up with TRBD2. Germline V gene sequence: CDR1 KGHSH, CDR2 LQKENI. The CDR3 contains 15 residues. Trimming took 4 bases from V and 3 from J; bases not matched to a gene: 9. DNA for the CDR3: TGTGCCAGCTCACAAAAGGCTAGCGGCAACTACGAGCAGTACTTC. Its protein product is CASSQKASGNYEQYF.

This chain connects TRBV7-9 to TRBJ1-4; D uncertain. The CDR3 runs to 14 residues. Germline CDR1 and CDR2: SEHNR and FQNEAQ (reference sequence). V dropped 1 base and J dropped 5 bases, with 8 bases sitting between them. The CDR3 loop is CASSLGGLNEKLFF. CDR3 DNA sequence: TGTGCCAGCAGCTTAGGCGGTTTAAATGAAAAACTGTTTTTT. Together with reference TRBV7-9 and TRBJ1-4, the CDR3 gives the full variable domain: DTGVSQNPRHKITKRGQNVTFRCDPISEHNRLYWYRQTLGQGPEFLTYFQNEAQLEKSRLLSDRFSAERPKGSFSTLEIQRTEQGDSAMYLCASSLGGLNEKLFFGSGTQLSVL.

The chain carries TRBV7-9 and TRBJ2-1, with 11 bases fitting TRBD1. The junction had 1 base not matched to a gene; V was cut back by 0 bases and J by 6 bases. CDR1 is SEHNR, CDR2 FQNEAQ, per germline (reference sequence). The CDR3 totals 15 residues. The CDR3 region is CASSLAGTGGNEQFF. The DNA for the CDR3 is TGTGCCAGCAGCTTAGCCGGGACAGGGGGCAATGAGCAGTTCTTC.

This clone was observed a single time. The chain carries TRBV7-9 and TRBJ2-4; 7 nucleotides line up with TRBD1. Per the germline V gene, CDR1 is SEHNR and CDR2 is FQNEAQ (reference sequence). J gave up 0 bases and V 2 bases, and 7 bases lay outside the gene matches. The CDR3 runs to 17 residues. Here the CDR3 DNA reads TGTGCCAGCAGCTTACTCCTGCAGGGGGTAGCCAAAAACATTCAGTACTTC. Translation gives CASSLLLQGVAKNIQYF.

The chain has TRBV28 and TRBJ2-1, with D perhaps TRBD1 (5 bases). The CDR3 extends over 12 amino acids. V lost 6 bases and J lost 14, with 17 bases in between. Germline loops: CDR1 MDHEN, CDR2 SYDVKM. CDR3 loop: CASRVPASTEFF. The CDR3 DNA follows: TGTGCCAGCAGAGTCCCCGCTTCGACAGAGTTCTTC.

This clone was counted a few times. V usage is TRBV18 and J usage is TRBJ1-1; D possibly corresponds to TRBD1 (5 bases). Between the trimmed V and J ends, which lost 6 bases and 5 bases, there was a span of 13 bases. CDR3 length: 13 residues. Germline CDR1 reads KGHSH; CDR2 reads LQKENI. Here the CDR3 DNA reads TGTGCCAGCTCCACCACGGAGGGGACTGAAGCTTTCTTT. It encodes CASSTTEGTEAFF.

This chain links TRBV19 with TRBJ1-2, with 7 bases that match TRBD1. The CDR3 is 15 amino acids. CDR1 and CDR2 from the germline V gene are LNHDA and SQIVND (reference sequence). V shed 7 bases, J shed 4 bases, and the junction held 12 bases outside the gene matches. CDR3 coding DNA: TGTGCCAGTAAGATGGCGGGACAGACACTCTATGGCTACACCTTC. Its translation: CASKMAGQTLYGYTF.

CDR3 sequence (DNA): TGTGCCTGGGACTATTCTGGGAACTATGGCTACACCTTC. Protein sequence: CAWDYSGNYGYTF. The V call is TRBV30, the J call TRBJ1-2; the D is unclear. The CDR3 totals 13 residues. V was clipped by 5 bases and J by 2 bases, with 12 bases between them. Per germline, CDR1 GTSNPN and CDR2 SVGIG (reference sequence).

The chain is built from TRBV27 and TRBJ2-1, with 7 bases fitting TRBD1. The germline V gene encodes CDR1 MNHEY and CDR2 SMNVEV (reference sequence). The CDR3 has 19 residues. V gave up 6 bases and J gave up 0 bases; unmatched junction bases: 17. The CDR3 loop is CASSRRYGQALISYNEQFF. The CDR3 DNA reads as TGTGCCAGCAGCCGAAGATATGGACAGGCGCTGATCTCCTACAATGAGCAGTTCTTC.

The rearrangement uses TRBV28 and TRBJ1-2, with D perhaps matching TRBD1 (6 bases). This CDR3 region has 14 residues. V lost 6 bases and J lost 5, with 16 bases in between. Germline V gene lookup returns CDR1 MDHEN and CDR2 SYDVKM. CDR3 residues: CASRKGRQVYGYTF. The CDR3 DNA follows: TGTGCCAGCAGAAAGGGCCGACAGGTTTATGGCTACACCTTC.

The chain uses TRBV3-1 (or the pseudogene TRBV3-2) and TRBJ2-7; TRBD2 agrees at 8 bases. The trim removed 5 bases at V and 2 bases at J, leaving 5 bases unmatched. The CDR3 totals 14 residues. Germline values: CDR1 LGHDT, CDR2 YNNKEL (reference sequence). CDR3 coding DNA: TGTGCCAGCAGCGCAGGGACTAGGCCCTACGAGCAGTACTTC. It translates to CASSAGTRPYEQYF.

The chain carries TRBV2 and TRBJ1-1; no clear D gene. The V end was cut by 2 bases, the J end by 5 bases, with 12 bases between. Germline loops: CDR1 SNHLY, CDR2 FYNNEI. The CDR3 extends over 14 amino acids. The CDR3 sequence is CASSERGGRTEAFF. The CDR3 DNA sequence: TGTGCCAGCAGTGAACGAGGTGGGAGAACTGAAGCTTTCTTT.

The chain recombines TRBV11-1 with TRBJ2-7, with D possibly being TRBD2 (6 bases). In germline, CDR1 is SGHAT, CDR2 FQDESV (reference sequence). This CDR3 has 14 amino acids. V lost 0 bases to trimming and J lost 2 bases, with 8 bases between them. The CDR3 spells CASSLAGGTYEQYF. The CDR3 DNA reads as TGTGCCAGCAGCTTAGCGGGCGGGACCTACGAGCAGTACTTC.

This clone was recorded once. The chain combines TRBV29-1 with TRBJ2-1; 13 positions match TRBD2. The CDR3 extends over 14 amino acids. CDR1 SQVTM and CDR2 ANQGSEA come from the germline V gene. J gave up 4 bases and V 7 bases, and 4 bases lay outside the gene matches. Here the CDR3 DNA reads TGCAGCGCCCCGGGACTAGCGGGATACAATGAGCAGTTCTTC. Protein: CSAPGLAGYNEQFF.

The gene calls are TRBV4-1 and TRBJ2-7; D uncertain. The length of the CDR3 is 15 residues. CDR1 MGHRA and CDR2 YSYEKL come from the germline V gene. V shed 4 bases and J shed 3 bases, with 16 bases lying between them. CDR3 residues: CASSPGEIWSYEQYF. The CDR3 DNA follows: TGCGCCAGCAGCCCCGGTGAAATCTGGAGCTACGAGCAGTACTTC.

This chain uses TRBV27 with TRBJ2-7; D might be TRBD1 (5 bases). V lost 5 bases and J lost 2, with 7 bases in between. Germline CDR1 MNHEY, CDR2 SMNVEV (reference sequence). The CDR3 consists of 12 residues. The CDR3 nucleotides read TGTGCCAGCAGTCCAGGGACCTACGAGCAGTACTTC. It specifies CASSPGTYEQYF.

The J gene is TRBJ1-1, the V gene TRBV6-4; perhaps TRBD1 as D (6 bases). The ends were cut back, 1 base at V and 0 bases at J, with 9 bases in the middle. CDR1 is MRHNA and CDR2 is SNTAGT in the germline V gene. This CDR3 spans 15 amino acids. The DNA of the CDR3 is TGTGCCAGCAGTGACTTGGGACAACTGAACACTGAAGCTTTCTTT. Its translation is CASSDLGQLNTEAFF.

This clone was picked up a small number of times. The rearrangement joins TRBV5-4 to TRBJ1-1; D possibly corresponds to TRBD1 (5 bases). Germline values: CDR1 SGHNT, CDR2 YYREEE (reference sequence). The CDR3 length is 13 residues. V lost 4 bases to trimming and J lost 7 bases, with 14 bases between them. In DNA form, the CDR3 reads TGTGCCAGCAGCCTCGGGGGGATGAATGAAGCTTTCTTT. It yields the protein CASSLGGMNEAFF.

The V call is TRBV19, the J call TRBJ2-7; D is possibly TRBD1 (6 bases). Germline V gives CDR1 LNHDA, CDR2 SQIVND (reference sequence). The CDR3 length is 15 residues. The ends were cut back, 1 base at V and 2 bases at J, with 12 bases in the middle. The CDR3 reads CASSIGTAPTYEQYF. The CDR3 nucleotides are TGTGCCAGTAGTATAGGGACAGCGCCCACCTACGAGCAGTACTTC.

Of note for this clone: One end of the junction varies from germline; a read error may be responsible. The V call is TRBV5-1, the J call TRBJ2-3, with 8 nucleotides matching TRBD1. The CDR3 has 13 residues. CDR1 and CDR2 from the germline V gene are SGHRS and YFSETQ. CDR3 in amino acids: CASSLGGQGGWNF. In DNA, the CDR3 is TGCGCCAGCAGCTTGGGAGGACAGGGCGGGTGGAATTTT.

The CDR3: CASSSRGYEQYF. The CDR3 DNA reads TGTGCCAGCAGTTCCCGGGGATACGAGCAGTACTTC. The rearrangement uses TRBV27 and TRBJ2-7; possible D gene TRBD2, 5 bases. CDR1 is MNHEY, CDR2 SMNVEV, per germline (reference sequence). The CDR3 is made up of 12 amino acids. V lost 4 bases to trimming and J lost 4 bases, with 8 bases between them.

The V gene is TRBV12-3 or TRBV12-4, the J gene TRBJ1-1; D unresolved. The CDR3 loop spans 13 amino acids. The V end was cut by 1 base, the J end by 6 bases, with 9 bases between. The CDR3 loop reads CASSLGGYAEAFF. The CDR3 bases are TGTGCCAGCAGTTTAGGCGGGTACGCTGAAGCTTTCTTT.

The CDR3 DNA follows: TGTGCCAGCAGCCAGGCTGACAGACTGAACACTGAAGCTTTCTTT. Protein sequence: CASSQADRLNTEAFF. The chain joins TRBV3-1 (or the pseudogene TRBV3-2) to TRBJ1-1, with a weak D call TRBD1 (5 bases). The CDR3 has 15 residues. Germline loops: CDR1 LGHDT, CDR2 YNNKEL (reference sequence). Between the trimmed V and J ends, which lost 3 bases and 0 bases, there was a span of 11 bases.

The chain uses TRBV28 and TRBJ1-5, with 7 bases fitting TRBD1. The CDR3 spans 14 residues. V lost 6 bases, J lost 0 bases, and 2 bases stayed unmatched. The germline V gene has CDR1 MDHEN and CDR2 SYDVKM. The CDR3 bases are TGTGCCAGCAGCCAGGGGGGTAGCAATCAGCCCCAGCATTTT. It yields the protein CASSQGGSNQPQHF.

The chain is built from TRBV11-2 and TRBJ2-7, with 8 bases lining up with TRBD1. Germline V CDR1 and CDR2: SGHAT, FQNNGV. This CDR3 comprises 15 residues. J lost 1 base, V lost 6 bases, and 8 bases had no gene match. The CDR3 DNA reads TGTGCCAGCAGGTCTCATGGACAGGGTTCCTACGAGCAGTACTTC. Residues: CASRSHGQGSYEQYF.

This chain uses TRBV9 with TRBJ2-5; 11 positions match TRBD2. CDR1 SGDLS and CDR2 YYNGEE come from the germline V gene. CDR3 length: 18 amino acids. V lost 0 bases to trimming and J lost 2 bases; unmatched junction nucleotides: 9. In DNA, the CDR3 is TGTGCCAGCAGCGTAGGACTTCTAGCGGGAGGCCAACAAGAGACCCAGTACTTC. Protein product: CASSVGLLAGGQQETQYF. The complete variable domain, with remaining parts taken from reference TRBV9 and TRBJ2-5, reads DSGVTQTPKHLITATGQRVTLRCSPRSGDLSVYWYQQSLDQGLQFLIQYYNGEERAKGNILERFSAQQFPDLHSELNLSSLELGDSALYFCASSVGLLAGGQQETQYFGPGTRLLVL.

This clone was observed a handful of times. The chain is built from TRBV9 and TRBJ2-2; maybe TRBD2 (5 bases). This CDR3 region has 15 residues. The germline CDR1 and CDR2 sequences are SGDLS and YYNGEE. Trimming left V 3 bases short and J 5 bases short, with 14 bases between. The CDR3: CASSARSGSTGELFF. Here the CDR3 DNA reads TGTGCCAGCAGCGCCCGGAGCGGTTCGACCGGGGAGCTGTTTTTT.

V and J are TRBV6-5 and TRBJ2-3, with TRBD1 identical over 11 bases. Per germline, CDR1 MNHEY and CDR2 SVGAGI. The CDR3 has 15 residues. V was pared by 5 bases and J by 6 bases, with 7 bases of the junction left unmatched. CDR3 DNA sequence: TGTGCCAGCAGTCCTGGGACAGGGGGATTGGATACGCAGTATTTT. This encodes CASSPGTGGLDTQYF.

Here the CDR3 reads CAWGSALLNEQFF. The CDR3 nucleotides read TGTGCCTGGGGTAGTGCACTTCTCAATGAGCAGTTCTTC. This chain uses TRBV30 with TRBJ2-1; no definite D call. Germline CDR1 and CDR2: GTSNPN and SVGIG (reference sequence). Trimming removed 5 bases from V and 6 bases from J, with 14 bases in between. The CDR3 has 13 residues.